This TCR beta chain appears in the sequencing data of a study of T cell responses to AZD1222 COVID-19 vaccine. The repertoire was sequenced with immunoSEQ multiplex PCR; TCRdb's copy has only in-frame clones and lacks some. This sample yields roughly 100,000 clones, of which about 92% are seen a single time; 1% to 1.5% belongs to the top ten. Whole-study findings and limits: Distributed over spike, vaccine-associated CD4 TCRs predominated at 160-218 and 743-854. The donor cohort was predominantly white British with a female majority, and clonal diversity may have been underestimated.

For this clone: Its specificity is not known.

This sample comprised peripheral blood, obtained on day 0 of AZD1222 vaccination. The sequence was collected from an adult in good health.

CDR3 in amino acids: CASSLGRSYEQYF. The CDR3 coding sequence is TGTGCCAGCAGCTTGGGGAGGTCCTACGAGCAGTACTTC. The rearrangement uses TRBV11-3 and TRBJ2-7; maybe TRBD2 (6 bases). The CDR3 contains 13 residues. CDR1 SGHNT and CDR2 YENEEA come from the germline V gene. V lost 3 bases and J 1 base, leaving 7 bases between the germline ends.